Below, 18 T cell receptor beta chains from the same sample are listed, as sequenced in a study of T cell responses to AZD1222 COVID-19 vaccine. Assay used: immunoSEQ multiplex PCR; TCRdb lists only in-frame clones, some missing. The sample lists about 83,000 clones, around 88% seen once, with roughly 9.4% in the top ten. Sequenced material: peripheral blood, taken on day 0 of AZD1222 vaccination. The receptors come from an adult in good health.

The rearrangement links TRBV7-8 to TRBJ1-5; D call uncertain. Germline V gene lookup returns CDR1 SGHVS and CDR2 FQNEAQ. The CDR3 sequence is 13 residues long. V gave up 8 bases and J gave up 1 base, with 9 bases separating them. CDR3 protein: CASGLGSNQPQHF. The CDR3 DNA is TGTGCCAGCGGCCTTGGAAGCAATCAGCCCCAGCATTTT.

The gene calls are TRBV7-6 and TRBJ2-2, with D uncertain. The CDR3 is 15 amino acids. Trimming left V 1 base short and J 6 bases short, with 12 bases between. Germline V CDR1 and CDR2: SGHVS, FNYEAQ. In DNA form, the CDR3 reads TGTGCCAGCAGCTTAGGGCGGTGGGGTTCCGGGGAGCTGTTTTTT. Its translation is CASSLGRWGSGELFF.

This clone has more than one count but fewer than ten. V gene TRBV5-6 combines with J gene TRBJ2-4; 7 nucleotides align to TRBD2. Germline V gene sequence: CDR1 SGHDT, CDR2 YYEEEE. CDR3 length equals 15 residues. V dropped 4 bases and J dropped 3; count of bases not matched to a gene: 7. As DNA, the CDR3 is TGTGCCAGCAGCGGAGGGACTACGTTCAAAAACATTCAGTACTTC. As protein: CASSGGTTFKNIQYF.

The chain combines TRBV9 with TRBJ2-1; possibly TRBD2 for D (6 bases). The CDR3 runs to 15 residues. CDR1 and CDR2 from the germline V gene are SGDLS and YYNGEE. The V gene lost 2 bases and the J gene lost 5 bases, with 14 bases spanning the gap. CDR3 coding DNA: TGTGCCAGCAGCGTGGACTCTAGCGTTCACAATGAGCAGTTCTTC. Protein product: CASSVDSSVHNEQFF.

V and J are TRBV7-9 and TRBJ1-1; D gene uncertain. The CDR3 sequence is 14 residues long. V was clipped by 6 bases and J by 3 bases, with 14 bases between them. The V gene's germline CDR1 is SEHNR and CDR2 FQNEAQ (reference sequence). Here the CDR3 DNA reads TGTGCCAGCAGTCCCCTTACGGGGTACACTGAAGCTTTCTTT. Encoded protein: CASSPLTGYTEAFF.

The rearrangement links TRBV3-1 (or the pseudogene TRBV3-2) to TRBJ1-3; 7 bases agree with TRBD1. Germline CDR1 reads LGHDT; CDR2 reads YNNKEL (reference sequence). The CDR3 totals 16 residues. V shed 0 bases, J shed 7 bases, and the junction held 9 bases outside the gene matches. The CDR3 sequence is CASSQDLAGGWNTIYF. The CDR3 nucleotides are TGTGCCAGCAGCCAAGATTTGGCAGGGGGTTGGAACACCATATATTTT.

The chain is built from TRBV4-1 and TRBJ2-5; the D gene is possibly TRBD1 (6 bases). The CDR3 has 17 residues. The ends were cut back, 0 bases at V and 1 base at J, with 15 bases in the middle. The germline CDR1 and CDR2 sequences are MGHRA and YSYEKL. Written as DNA, the CDR3 is TGCGCCAGCAGCCAAGAACGCACCAGGGGCCTCCAAGAGACCCAGTACTTC. Translation gives CASSQERTRGLQETQYF.

To note about this clone: Other DNA sequences of this sample code for an identical CDR3. This chain joins TRBV6-5 and TRBJ1-5; D may be TRBD1 (6 bases). The CDR3 consists of 14 residues. Trimming removed 4 bases at V and 4 bases at J, with 11 bases between. CDR1 MNHEY and CDR2 SVGAGI come from the germline V gene. The CDR3 DNA reads as TGTGCCAGCAGTTCCGGACAGCCAAATCAGCCCCAGCATTTT. It translates to CASSSGQPNQPQHF.

The chain couples TRBV15 to TRBJ2-1; 10 bases are a match to TRBD2. The CDR3 contains 17 residues. Per the germline V gene, CDR1 is LNHNV and CDR2 is YYDKDF (reference sequence). The V and J ends lost 7 bases and 0 bases, in that order; junction bases with no gene match: 9. CDR3 region: CATMRGASGSSYNEQFF. CDR3 nucleotides: TGTGCCACCATGCGGGGGGCTAGCGGGAGCTCCTACAATGAGCAGTTCTTC.

The gene calls are TRBV28 and TRBJ2-5; unclear D gene. V lost 7 bases and J lost 0, with 6 bases in between. CDR3 length: 12 residues. Looked up from germline, CDR1 is MDHEN and CDR2 is SYDVKM. CDR3 sequence (DNA): TGTGCCAGCAATGGGGACCAAGAGACCCAGTACTTC. Amino acids: CASNGDQETQYF.

The chain combines TRBV12-5 with TRBJ1-3; tentative D call: TRBD1 (5 bases). The CDR3 spans 15 residues. Germline V gene lookup returns CDR1 LGHNT and CDR2 FRNRAP. V lost 7 bases, J lost 0 bases, and 13 bases lay in between. In DNA, the CDR3 is TGTGCTAGTGCCCCCACAGGTAACTCTGGAAACACCATATATTTT. The encoded protein is CASAPTGNSGNTIYF.

The chain joins TRBV5-5 to TRBJ2-7; TRBD2 agrees at 8 bases. With V trimmed by 0 bases and J by 6 bases, 5 bases remained unmatched. Germline-derived CDR1 and CDR2 are SGHKS and YYEKEE (reference sequence). This CDR3 region has 14 residues. The CDR3 here is CASSLGSGGFEQYF. Written as DNA, the CDR3 is TGTGCCAGCAGCTTGGGGAGCGGGGGCTTCGAGCAGTACTTC. Combining the CDR3 with reference TRBV5-5 and TRBJ2-7 gives the whole variable domain DAGVTQSPTHLIKTRGQQVTLRCSPISGHKSVSWYQQVLGQGPQFIFQYYEKEERGRGNFPDRFSARQFPNYSSELNVNALLLGDSALYLCASSLGSGGFEQYFGPGTRLTVT.

This clone was recorded once. The genes are TRBV12-3 or TRBV12-4 and TRBJ1-2; 7 bases align to TRBD1. V shed 6 bases and J 5 bases; nucleotides not matched to a gene: 6. The CDR3 consists of 13 residues. CDR3 nucleotides: TGTGCCAGCAGCCCTGACAGGGTTTATGGCTACACCTTC. Its protein product is CASSPDRVYGYTF.

The V gene is TRBV6-1, the J gene TRBJ1-3, with unresolved D. This CDR3 contains 16 residues. V lost 2 bases and J lost 0, with 11 bases in between. In germline, CDR1 is MNHNS, CDR2 SASEGT. The CDR3 DNA reads TGTGCCAGCAGTGAAAAACGGACTTACTCTGGAAACACCATATATTTT. Translating it yields CASSEKRTYSGNTIYF.

This clone was counted a single time. The V gene is TRBV6-5, the J gene TRBJ2-5; D possibly corresponds to TRBD2 (5 bases). This CDR3 comprises 15 residues. V shed 6 bases and J shed 2 bases, with 16 bases lying between them. Germline-derived CDR1 and CDR2 are MNHEY and SVGAGI. Here the CDR3 reads CASRYGAVLQETQYF. The CDR3 nucleotides read TGTGCCAGCAGGTACGGAGCGGTTCTTCAAGAGACCCAGTACTTC.

This clone was picked up a small number of times. The chain recombines TRBV10-3 with TRBJ1-1; D remains unclear. This CDR3 has 15 residues. From germline, CDR1 is ENHRY and CDR2 SYGVKD. Trimming cost V 0 bases and J 4 bases, with 12 bases left between them. CDR3 in DNA: TGTGCCATCAGTGAGTCGATCCCCCGGGCCACTGAAGCTTTCTTT. Translating gives CAISESIPRATEAFF.

V is TRBV6-5 and J is TRBJ2-7; a possible D gene is TRBD2 (5 bases). Germline values: CDR1 MNHEY, CDR2 SVGAGI. This CDR3 is 11 amino acids long. Trimming took off 9 bases at V and 7 bases at J, with 13 bases between the two ends. The CDR3 DNA reads as TGTGCCAGTTATGCCCCGGGAGAGCAGTACTTC. This sequence encodes CASYAPGEQYF.

This sequence joins TRBV5-3 and TRBJ2-3; the D is unclear. TRBV5-3 is known as an ORF, though its function is uncertain. The CDR3 runs to 13 residues. V was shortened by 5 bases and J by 7 bases, with 14 bases between the two germline ends. The CDR3 DNA is TGTGCCAGAAGGTACCGTCAGGTGAATACGCAGTATTTT. As protein: CARRYRQVNTQYF.